This T cell receptor (beta chain) was captured by sequencing in a study of early T cells in non-severe SARS-CoV-2 infection. Study information: Chains were unpaired, as sequencing was done on bulk RNA from unsorted whole blood.

The CDR3 is 16 amino acids. Germline assignment: CDR1 LGHDT and CDR2 YNNKEL (reference sequence). V dropped 2 bases and J dropped 1; count of bases not matched to a gene: 1. At least ten counts were recorded for this clonotype. TCRdb called the 5' RACE reads again in MiXCR, with one record for every CDR3 protein. The sample shows over 50,000 distinct CDR3 sequences, roughly 12% of them seen only once. This chain connects TRBV3-1 to TRBJ2-2; 10 bases line up with TRBD2. Source material: whole blood. The TCR sequence derives from an adult who was a healthcare worker with PCR-confirmed SARS-CoV-2 infection or an uninfected control (not recorded which). The CDR3 DNA sequence: TGTGCCAGCAGCCAACGGACTAGCGGGAACACCGGGGAGCTGTTTTTT. This translates into CASSQRTSGNTGELFF.